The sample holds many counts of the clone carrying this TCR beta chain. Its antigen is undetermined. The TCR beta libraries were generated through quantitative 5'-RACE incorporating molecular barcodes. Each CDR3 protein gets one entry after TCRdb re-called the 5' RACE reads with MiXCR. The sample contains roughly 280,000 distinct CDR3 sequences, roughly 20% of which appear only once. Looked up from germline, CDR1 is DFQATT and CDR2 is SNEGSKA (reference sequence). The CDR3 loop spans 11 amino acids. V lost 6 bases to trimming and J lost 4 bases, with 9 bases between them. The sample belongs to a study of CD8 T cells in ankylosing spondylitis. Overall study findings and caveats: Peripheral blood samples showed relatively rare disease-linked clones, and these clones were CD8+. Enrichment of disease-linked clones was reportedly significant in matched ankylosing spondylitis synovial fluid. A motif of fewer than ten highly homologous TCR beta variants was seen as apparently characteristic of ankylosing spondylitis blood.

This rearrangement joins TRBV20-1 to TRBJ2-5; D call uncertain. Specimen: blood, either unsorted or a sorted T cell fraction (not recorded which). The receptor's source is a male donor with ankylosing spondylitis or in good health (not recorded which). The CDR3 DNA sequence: TGCAGTGCGAAAACGGGAGAGACCCAGTACTTC. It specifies CSAKTGETQYF.